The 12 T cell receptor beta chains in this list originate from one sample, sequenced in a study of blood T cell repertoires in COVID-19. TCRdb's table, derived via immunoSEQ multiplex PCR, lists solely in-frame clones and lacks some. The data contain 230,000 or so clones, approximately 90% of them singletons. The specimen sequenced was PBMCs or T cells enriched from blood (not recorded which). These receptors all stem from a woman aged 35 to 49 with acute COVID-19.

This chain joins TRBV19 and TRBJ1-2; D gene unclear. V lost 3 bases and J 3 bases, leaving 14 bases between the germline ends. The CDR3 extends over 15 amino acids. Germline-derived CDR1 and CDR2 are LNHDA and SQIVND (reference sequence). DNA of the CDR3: TGTGCCAGTAGTATTGGACCGGGATCCGACTATGGCTACACCTTC. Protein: CASSIGPGSDYGYTF. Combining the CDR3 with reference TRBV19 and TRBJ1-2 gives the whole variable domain DGGITQSPKYLFRKEGQNVTLSCEQNLNHDAMYWYRQDPGQGLRLIYYSQIVNDFQKGDIAEGYSVSREKKESFPLTVTSAQKNPTAFYLCASSIGPGSDYGYTFGSGTRLTVV.

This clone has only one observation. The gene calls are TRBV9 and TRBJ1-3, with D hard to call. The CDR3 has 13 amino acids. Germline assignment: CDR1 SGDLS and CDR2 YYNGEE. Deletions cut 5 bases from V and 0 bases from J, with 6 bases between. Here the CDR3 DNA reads TGTGCCAGCAGGCACAGCTCTGGAAACACCATATATTTT. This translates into CASRHSSGNTIYF.

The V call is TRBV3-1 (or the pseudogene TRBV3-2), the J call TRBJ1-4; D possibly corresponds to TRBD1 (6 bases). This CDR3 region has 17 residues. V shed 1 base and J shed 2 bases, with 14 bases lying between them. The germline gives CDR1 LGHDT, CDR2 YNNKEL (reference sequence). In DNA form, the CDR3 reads TGTGCCAGCAGCCAAGCAGGGGCCAGGGAGACTAATGAAAAACTGTTTTTT. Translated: CASSQAGARETNEKLFF.

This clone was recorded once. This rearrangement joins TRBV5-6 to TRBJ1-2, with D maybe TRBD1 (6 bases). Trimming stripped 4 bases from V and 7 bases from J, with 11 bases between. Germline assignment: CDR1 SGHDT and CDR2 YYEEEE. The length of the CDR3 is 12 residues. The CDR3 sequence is CASSITGFGYTF. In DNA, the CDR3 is TGTGCCAGCAGCATAACAGGGTTTGGCTACACCTTC.

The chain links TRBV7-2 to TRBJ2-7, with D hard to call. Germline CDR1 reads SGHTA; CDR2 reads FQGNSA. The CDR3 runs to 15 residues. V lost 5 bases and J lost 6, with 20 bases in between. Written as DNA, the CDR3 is TGTGCCAGCAGCCGCCCGGAGAGAGGAGTTCTCGAGCAGTACTTC. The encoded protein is CASSRPERGVLEQYF.

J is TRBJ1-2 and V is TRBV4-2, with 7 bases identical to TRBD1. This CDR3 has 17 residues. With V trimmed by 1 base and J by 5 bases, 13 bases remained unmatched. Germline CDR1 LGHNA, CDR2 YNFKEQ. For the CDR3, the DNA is TGTGCCAGCAGCCAAGCGGGGCCCGAGACAGGGATTTATGGCTACACCTTC. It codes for CASSQAGPETGIYGYTF.

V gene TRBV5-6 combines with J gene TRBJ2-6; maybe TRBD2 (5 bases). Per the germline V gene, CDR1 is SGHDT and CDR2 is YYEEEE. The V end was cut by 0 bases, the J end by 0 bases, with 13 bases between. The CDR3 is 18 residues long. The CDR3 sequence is CASSLGPVANSGANVLTF. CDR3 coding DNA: TGTGCCAGCAGCTTGGGGCCAGTAGCGAACTCTGGGGCCAACGTCCTGACTTTC.

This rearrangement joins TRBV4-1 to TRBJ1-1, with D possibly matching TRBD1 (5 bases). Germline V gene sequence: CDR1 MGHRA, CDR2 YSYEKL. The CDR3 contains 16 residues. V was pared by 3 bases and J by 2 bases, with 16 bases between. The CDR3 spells CASSQGRARKNTEAFF. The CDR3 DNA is TGCGCCAGCAGCCAGGGGCGCGCGAGAAAAAACACTGAAGCTTTCTTT.

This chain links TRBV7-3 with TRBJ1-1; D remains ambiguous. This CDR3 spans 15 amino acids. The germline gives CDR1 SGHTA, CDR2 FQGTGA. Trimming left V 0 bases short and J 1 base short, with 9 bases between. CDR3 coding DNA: TGTGCCAGCAGCTTAACCCCAGTCTCGAACACTGAAGCTTTCTTT. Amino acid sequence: CASSLTPVSNTEAFF.

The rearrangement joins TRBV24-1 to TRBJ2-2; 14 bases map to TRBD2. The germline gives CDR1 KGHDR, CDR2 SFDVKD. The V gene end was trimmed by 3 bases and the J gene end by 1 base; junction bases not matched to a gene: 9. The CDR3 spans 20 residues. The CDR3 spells CATSDPLRTSGGLNTGELFF. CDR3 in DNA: TGTGCCACCAGTGATCCGCTTCGGACTAGCGGGGGGCTGAACACCGGGGAGCTGTTTTTT.

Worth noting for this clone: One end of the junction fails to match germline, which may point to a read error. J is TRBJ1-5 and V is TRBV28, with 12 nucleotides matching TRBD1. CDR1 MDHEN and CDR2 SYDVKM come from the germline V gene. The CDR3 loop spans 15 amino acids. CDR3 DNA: TGTGCCAGCAGTCCCGGGACAGGGGGCAACCAGCCCCAGCATTTT. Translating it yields CASSPGTGGNQPQHF.

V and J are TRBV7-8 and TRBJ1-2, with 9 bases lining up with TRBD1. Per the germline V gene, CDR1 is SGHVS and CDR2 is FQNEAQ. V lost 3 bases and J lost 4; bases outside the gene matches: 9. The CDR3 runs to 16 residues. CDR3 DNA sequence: TGTGCCAGCAGCTTCTTACAGGGGGCAGGCGGCTATGGCTACACCTTC. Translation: CASSFLQGAGGYGYTF.